Each of the 10 T cell receptor beta chains below was sequenced from the same sample in a study of cytomegalovirus exposure and HLA in healthy donors. The PCR employed 60 Vbeta primers together with 13 Jbeta primers. Assay used: immunoSEQ multiplex PCR; TCRdb lists only in-frame clones, some missing. The repertoire includes around 170,000 clones, roughly 78% of them detected once, and under 0.75% sits in the top ten. The sample was PBMCs. Receptors were obtained from a woman aged 40 to 50 in good health and CMV-seronegative.

This chain connects TRBV2 to TRBJ2-2; 7 nucleotides line up with TRBD1. The junction had 3 bases not matched to a gene; V was cut back by 6 bases and J by 2 bases. The CDR3 has 14 residues. The V gene's germline CDR1 is SNHLY and CDR2 FYNNEI. The CDR3 loop is CASRGDSNTGELFF. CDR3 bases: TGTGCCAGCAGGGGGGACAGCAACACCGGGGAGCTGTTTTTT.

This clone was detected only a few times. Here the CDR3 DNA reads TGTGCCAGCAGTGAATTACGGGACAGCTTTAATGAAAAACTGTTTTTT. It translates to CASSELRDSFNEKLFF. The chain employs TRBV6-1 and TRBJ1-4; 7 positions agree with TRBD1. There are 16 residues in the CDR3. Germline V CDR1 and CDR2: MNHNS, SASEGT. V lost 2 bases and J lost 4; bases outside the gene matches: 7.

The chain recombines TRBV27 with TRBJ2-3, with D possibly being TRBD1 (6 bases). V lost 2 bases to trimming and J lost 4 bases, with 13 bases between them. The CDR3 is 15 residues long. CDR1 MNHEY and CDR2 SMNVEV come from the germline V gene (reference sequence). CDR3 amino acids: CASSLMQGRSDTQYF. The CDR3 DNA sequence: TGTGCCAGCAGTTTAATGCAGGGGCGGTCAGATACGCAGTATTTT.

The rearrangement joins TRBV7-2 to TRBJ2-7; 8 bases fit TRBD2. CDR1 and CDR2 (germline): SGHTA, FQGNSA. Trimming cost V 5 bases and J 1 base; bases outside gene matches: 4. The CDR3 length is 14 residues. CDR3 protein: CASSNSGTSYEQYF. The CDR3 DNA sequence: TGTGCCAGCAGCAATAGCGGGACTTCCTACGAGCAGTACTTC.

The gene calls are TRBV29-1 and TRBJ2-3, with D possibly TRBD2 on 6 matching bases. CDR1 and CDR2 from the germline V gene are SQVTM and ANQGSEA. The CDR3 runs to 14 residues. Trimming cost V 3 bases and J 1 base, with 11 bases left between them. The CDR3 sequence is CSVEAAGGTDTQYF. CDR3 sequence (DNA): TGCAGCGTTGAGGCAGCGGGCGGCACAGATACGCAGTATTTT.

The chain has TRBV4-1 and TRBJ2-1; the D is unclear. CDR1 is MGHRA and CDR2 is YSYEKL in the germline V gene. The CDR3 extends over 16 amino acids. The V gene lost 2 bases and the J gene lost 5 bases, with 16 bases spanning the gap. The DNA for the CDR3 is TGCGCCAGCAGCCAACCTTTAGCTATGATAAACAATGAGCAGTTCTTC. Protein: CASSQPLAMINNEQFF.

The chain uses TRBV5-1 and TRBJ1-1; 7 bases map to TRBD1. CDR3 size: 18 residues. The trim removed 3 bases at V and 5 bases at J, leaving 19 bases unmatched. Germline V gene sequence: CDR1 SGHRS, CDR2 YFSETQ. The CDR3 DNA reads as TGCGCCAGCAGCTCCCGACCGGGACAGTTTATCGGTACGACTGAAGCTTTCTTT. Its protein product is CASSSRPGQFIGTTEAFF.

The genes are TRBV29-1 and TRBJ1-3; D might be TRBD1 (5 bases). Germline CDR1 reads SQVTM; CDR2 reads ANQGSEA. This CDR3 is built from 13 residues. V lost 4 bases to trimming and J lost 0 bases, with 7 bases between them. For the CDR3, the DNA is TGCAGCGTTGGACAGCACTCTGGAAACACCATATATTTT. Encoded protein: CSVGQHSGNTIYF.

The chain couples TRBV5-1 to TRBJ1-5, with 10 bases that match TRBD1. CDR3 size: 15 residues. V was clipped by 3 bases and J by 4 bases; unmatched bases: 4. Germline CDR1 and CDR2: SGHRS and YFSETQ. The CDR3 sequence is CASSSTGGRNQPQHF. For the CDR3, the DNA is TGCGCCAGCAGCTCGACAGGGGGCAGGAATCAGCCCCAGCATTTT. Together with reference TRBV5-1 and TRBJ1-5, the CDR3 gives the full variable domain: KAGVTQTPRYLIKTRGQQVTLSCSPISGHRSVSWYQQTPGQGLQFLFEYFSETQRNKGNFPGRFSGRQFSNSRSEMNVSTLELGDSALYLCASSSTGGRNQPQHFGDGTRLSIL.

This clone was picked up a small number of times. The V and J genes are TRBV5-1 and TRBJ2-1; D may be TRBD1 (6 bases). The V and J ends lost 7 bases and 5 bases respectively, with 19 bases between them. This CDR3 contains 15 residues. Germline loops: CDR1 SGHRS, CDR2 YFSETQ. As DNA, the CDR3 is TGCGCCAGCGCAGGGCAGACAGGCAGCCACAATGAGCAGTTCTTC. Translation: CASAGQTGSHNEQFF. Together with reference TRBV5-1 and TRBJ2-1, the CDR3 gives the full variable domain: KAGVTQTPRYLIKTRGQQVTLSCSPISGHRSVSWYQQTPGQGLQFLFEYFSETQRNKGNFPGRFSGRQFSNSRSEMNVSTLELGDSALYLCASAGQTGSHNEQFFGPGTRLTVL.